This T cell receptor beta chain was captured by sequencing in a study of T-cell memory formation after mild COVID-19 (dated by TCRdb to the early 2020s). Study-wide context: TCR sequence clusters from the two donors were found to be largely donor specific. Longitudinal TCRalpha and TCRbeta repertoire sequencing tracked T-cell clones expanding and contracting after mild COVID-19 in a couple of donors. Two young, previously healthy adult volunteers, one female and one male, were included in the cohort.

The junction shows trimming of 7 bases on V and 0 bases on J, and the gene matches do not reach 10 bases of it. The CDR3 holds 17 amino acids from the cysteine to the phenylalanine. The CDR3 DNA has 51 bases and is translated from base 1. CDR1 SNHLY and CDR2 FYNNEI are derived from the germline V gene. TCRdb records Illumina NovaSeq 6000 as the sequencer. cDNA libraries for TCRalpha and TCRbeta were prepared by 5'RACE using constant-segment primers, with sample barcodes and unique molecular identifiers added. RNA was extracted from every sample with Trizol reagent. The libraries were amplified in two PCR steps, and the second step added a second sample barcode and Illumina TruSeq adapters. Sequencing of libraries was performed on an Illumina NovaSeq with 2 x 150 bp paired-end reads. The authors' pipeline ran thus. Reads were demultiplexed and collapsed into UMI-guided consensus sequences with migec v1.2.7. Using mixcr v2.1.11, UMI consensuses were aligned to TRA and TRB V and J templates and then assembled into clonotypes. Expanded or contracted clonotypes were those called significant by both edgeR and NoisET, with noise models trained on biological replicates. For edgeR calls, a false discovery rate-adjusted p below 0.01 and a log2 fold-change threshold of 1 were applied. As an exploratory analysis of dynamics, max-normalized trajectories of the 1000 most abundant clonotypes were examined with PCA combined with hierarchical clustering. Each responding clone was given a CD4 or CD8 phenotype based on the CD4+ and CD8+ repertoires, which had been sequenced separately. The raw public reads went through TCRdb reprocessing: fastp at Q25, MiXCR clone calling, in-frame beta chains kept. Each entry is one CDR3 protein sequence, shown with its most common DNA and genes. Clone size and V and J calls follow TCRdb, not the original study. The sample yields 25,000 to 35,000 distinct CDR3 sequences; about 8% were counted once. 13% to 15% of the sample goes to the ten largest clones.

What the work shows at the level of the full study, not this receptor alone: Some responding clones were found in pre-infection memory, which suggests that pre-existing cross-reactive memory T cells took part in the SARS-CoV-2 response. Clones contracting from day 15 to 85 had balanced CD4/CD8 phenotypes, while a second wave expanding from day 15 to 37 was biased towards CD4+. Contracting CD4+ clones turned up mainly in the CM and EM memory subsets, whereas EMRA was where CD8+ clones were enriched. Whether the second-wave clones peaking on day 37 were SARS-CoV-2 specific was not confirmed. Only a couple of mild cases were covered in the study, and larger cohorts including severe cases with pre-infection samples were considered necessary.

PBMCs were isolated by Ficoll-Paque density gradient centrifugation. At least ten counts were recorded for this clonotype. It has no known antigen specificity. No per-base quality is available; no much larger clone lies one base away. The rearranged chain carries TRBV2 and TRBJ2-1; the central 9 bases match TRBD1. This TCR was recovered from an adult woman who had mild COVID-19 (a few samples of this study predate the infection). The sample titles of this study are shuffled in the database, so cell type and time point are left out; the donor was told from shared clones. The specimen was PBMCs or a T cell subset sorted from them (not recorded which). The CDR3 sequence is CASNGGQGSSSYNEQFF. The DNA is TGTGCCAGCAACGGGGGACAGGGTTCGAGCTCCTACAATGAGCAGTTCTTC.